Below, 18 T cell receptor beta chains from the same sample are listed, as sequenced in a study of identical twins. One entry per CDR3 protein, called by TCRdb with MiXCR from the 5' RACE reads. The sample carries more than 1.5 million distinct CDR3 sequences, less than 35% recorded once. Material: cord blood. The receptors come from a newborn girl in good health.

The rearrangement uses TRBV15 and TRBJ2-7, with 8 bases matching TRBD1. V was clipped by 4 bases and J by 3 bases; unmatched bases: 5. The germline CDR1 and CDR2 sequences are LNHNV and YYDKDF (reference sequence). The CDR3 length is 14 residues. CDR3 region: CATSTDRELYEQYF. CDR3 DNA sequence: TGTGCCACCAGCACGGACAGGGAACTCTACGAGCAGTACTTC.

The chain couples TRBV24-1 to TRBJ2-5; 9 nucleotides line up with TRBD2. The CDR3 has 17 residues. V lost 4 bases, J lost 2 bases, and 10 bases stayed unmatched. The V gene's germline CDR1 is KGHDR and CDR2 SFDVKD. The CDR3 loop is CATSDPTSGDSQETQYF. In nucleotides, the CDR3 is TGTGCCACCAGTGACCCGACTAGCGGAGACAGTCAAGAGACCCAGTACTTC.

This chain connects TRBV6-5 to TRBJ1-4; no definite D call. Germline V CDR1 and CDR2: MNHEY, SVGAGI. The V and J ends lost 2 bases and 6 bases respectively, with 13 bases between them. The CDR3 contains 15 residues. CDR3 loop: CASSYGMTQDEKLFF. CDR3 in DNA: TGTGCCAGCAGTTACGGCATGACCCAGGATGAAAAACTGTTTTTT.

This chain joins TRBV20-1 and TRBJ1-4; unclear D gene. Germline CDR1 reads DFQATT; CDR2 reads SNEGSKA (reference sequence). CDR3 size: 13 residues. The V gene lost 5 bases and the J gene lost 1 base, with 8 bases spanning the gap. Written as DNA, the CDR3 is TGCAGTGCTCCGACATTAACTAATGAAAAACTGTTTTTT. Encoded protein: CSAPTLTNEKLFF.

The chain's CDR3 is CASSLEAGRTYGYTF. CDR3 bases: TGTGCCAGCAGCTTAGAGGCAGGGAGAACCTATGGCTACACCTTC. This chain joins TRBV7-2 and TRBJ1-2; possible D gene TRBD1, 5 bases. Trimming took off 1 base at V and 4 bases at J, with 13 bases between the two ends. The CDR3 has 15 residues. Per the germline V gene, CDR1 is SGHTA and CDR2 is FQGNSA.

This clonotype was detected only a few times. The CDR3 region is CASSYSRPLAPRTDTQYF. Here the CDR3 DNA reads TGTGCCAGCAGTTACTCGCGGCCCCTGGCTCCGCGCACAGATACGCAGTATTTT. The chain has TRBV6-5 and TRBJ2-3; no firm D call. This CDR3 spans 18 amino acids. Germline V gives CDR1 MNHEY, CDR2 SVGAGI. Trimming pared 0 bases from V and 1 base from J, leaving 17 bases between.

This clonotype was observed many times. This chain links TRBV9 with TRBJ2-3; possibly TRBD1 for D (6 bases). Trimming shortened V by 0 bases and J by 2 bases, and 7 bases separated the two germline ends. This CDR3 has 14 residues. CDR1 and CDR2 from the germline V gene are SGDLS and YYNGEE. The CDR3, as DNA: TGTGCCAGCAGCGTAGCGGGACACACAGATACGCAGTATTTT. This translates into CASSVAGHTDTQYF.

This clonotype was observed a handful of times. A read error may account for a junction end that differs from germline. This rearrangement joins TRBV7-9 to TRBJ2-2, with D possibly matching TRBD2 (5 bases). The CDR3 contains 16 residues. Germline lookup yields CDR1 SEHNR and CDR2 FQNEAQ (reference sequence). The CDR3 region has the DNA TGTGCCAGCAGCCCAGTTCCTAGTACGAACACCGGGGAGCTCTTTTTT. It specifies CASSPVPSTNTGELFF.

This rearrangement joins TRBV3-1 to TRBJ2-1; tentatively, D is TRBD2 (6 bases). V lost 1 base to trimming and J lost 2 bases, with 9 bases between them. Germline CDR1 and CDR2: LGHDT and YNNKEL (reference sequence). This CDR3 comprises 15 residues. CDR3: CASSQASAAYNEQFF. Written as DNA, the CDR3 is TGTGCCAGCAGCCAAGCTAGCGCCGCCTACAATGAGCAGTTCTTC.

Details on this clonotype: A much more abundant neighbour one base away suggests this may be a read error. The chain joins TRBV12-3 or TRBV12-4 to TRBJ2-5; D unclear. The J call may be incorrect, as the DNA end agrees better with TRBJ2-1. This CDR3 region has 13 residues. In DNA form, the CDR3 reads TGTGCCAGCGGGCGGACGAGAAAAGAGACCCAGTTCTTC. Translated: CASGRTRKETQFF.

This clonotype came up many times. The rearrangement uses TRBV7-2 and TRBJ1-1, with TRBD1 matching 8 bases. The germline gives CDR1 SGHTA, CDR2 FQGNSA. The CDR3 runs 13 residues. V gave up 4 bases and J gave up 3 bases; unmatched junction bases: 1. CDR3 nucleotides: TGTGCCAGCAGCTCGGACAGGGACACTGAAGCTTTCTTT. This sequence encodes CASSSDRDTEAFF.

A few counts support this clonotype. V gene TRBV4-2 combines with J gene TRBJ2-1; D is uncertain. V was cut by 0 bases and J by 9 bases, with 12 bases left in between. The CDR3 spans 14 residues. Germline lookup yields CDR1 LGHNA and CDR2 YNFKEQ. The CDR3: CASSQDLEVSEQFF. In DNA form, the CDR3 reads TGTGCCAGCAGCCAAGATCTCGAGGTCAGTGAGCAGTTCTTC.

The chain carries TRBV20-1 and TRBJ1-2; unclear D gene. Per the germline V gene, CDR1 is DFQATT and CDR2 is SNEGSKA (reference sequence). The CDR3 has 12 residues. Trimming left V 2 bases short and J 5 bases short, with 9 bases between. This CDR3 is CSARPLLYGYTF. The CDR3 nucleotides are TGCAGTGCTAGACCATTGCTATATGGCTACACCTTC.

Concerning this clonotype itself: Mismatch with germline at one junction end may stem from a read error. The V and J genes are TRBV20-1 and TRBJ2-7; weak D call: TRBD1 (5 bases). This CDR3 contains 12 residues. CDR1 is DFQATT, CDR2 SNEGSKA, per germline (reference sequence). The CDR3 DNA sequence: TGCAGTGCGAGCCCTGGGGCCTACGAGCGGTACTTC. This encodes CSASPGAYERYF.

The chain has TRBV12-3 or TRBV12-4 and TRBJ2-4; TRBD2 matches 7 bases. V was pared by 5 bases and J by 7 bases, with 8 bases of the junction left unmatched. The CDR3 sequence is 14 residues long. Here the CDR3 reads CASSHSGEGNIQYF. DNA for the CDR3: TGTGCCAGCAGTCATTCGGGGGAGGGGAACATTCAGTACTTC.

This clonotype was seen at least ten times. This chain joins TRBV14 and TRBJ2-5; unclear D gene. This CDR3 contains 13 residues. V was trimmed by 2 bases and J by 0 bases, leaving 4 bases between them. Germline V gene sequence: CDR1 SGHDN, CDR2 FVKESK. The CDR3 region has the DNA TGTGCCAGCAGCCAACCGTACCAAGAGACCCAGTACTTC. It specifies CASSQPYQETQYF.

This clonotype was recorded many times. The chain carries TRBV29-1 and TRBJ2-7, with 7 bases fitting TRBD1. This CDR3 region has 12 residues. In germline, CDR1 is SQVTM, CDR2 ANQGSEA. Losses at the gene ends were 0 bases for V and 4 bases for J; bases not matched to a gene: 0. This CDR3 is CSVEEQGYEQYF. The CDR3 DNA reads TGCAGCGTTGAAGAACAGGGGTACGAGCAGTACTTC.

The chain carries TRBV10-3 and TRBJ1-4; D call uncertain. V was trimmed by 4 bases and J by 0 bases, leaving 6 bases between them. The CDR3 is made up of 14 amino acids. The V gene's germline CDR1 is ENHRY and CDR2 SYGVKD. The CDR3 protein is CAISATTTNEKLFF. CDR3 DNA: TGTGCCATCAGTGCGACAACAACTAATGAAAAACTGTTTTTT.